A selection of T cell receptor beta chains follows, all from one sample in a study of cytomegalovirus exposure and HLA in healthy donors. The protocol was immunoSEQ multiplex PCR, while the TCRdb copy is restricted to in-frame clones and leaves out a portion. The sample lists about 150,000 clones; roughly four fifths were seen once. Source material: PBMCs. The receptors stem from a man aged 25-40 years in good health and CMV-seronegative. The CDR3 runs from the conserved cysteine through the conserved F or W. D genes are given only for firm matches. The size field is filled for only some rows; it gives once, few, many or a size class.

clone_size,d_call,v_call,j_call,cdr3_nt,cdr3_aa
.,TRBD1,TRBV6-1,TRBJ1-1,TGTGCCAGCAGTGATCCCCGGGACAGGGATGAAGCTTTCTTT,CASSDPRDRDEAFF
.,.,TRBV27,TRBJ2-5,TGTGCCAGCAGTCTGGACAGTATCAAGGAGACCCAGTACTTC,CASSLDSIKETQYF
.,.,TRBV9,TRBJ1-2,TGTGCCAGCAGCGTAGACGGCGGAGACTATGGCTACACCTTC,CASSVDGGDYGYTF
once,TRBD2,TRBV4-2,TRBJ2-3,TGTGCCAGCAGCCAAGATCGCGCTAGCGGAGATCTTACAGATACGCAGTATTTT,CASSQDRASGDLTDTQYF
few,TRBD1,TRBV5-1,TRBJ2-1,TGCGCCAGCAGCTTGGGTGGGACAGCTTCGACGGATGAGCAGTTCTTC,CASSLGGTASTDEQFF
once,TRBD2,TRBV2,TRBJ2-1,TGTGCCAGCAGTGAAGATGGGGCGGGAGGCTACAATGAGCAGTTCTTC,CASSEDGAGGYNEQFF
.,TRBD1,TRBV5-1,TRBJ2-5,TGCGCCAGCAGCATAACAGGGGGCGGAGAGACCCAGTACTTC,CASSITGGGETQYF
.,TRBD2,TRBV7-8,TRBJ2-7,TGTGCCAGCAGCTTAGCGAGGACTAGCGGGAGATACGAGCAGTACTTC,CASSLARTSGRYEQYF
.,.,TRBV4-1,TRBJ2-1,TGCGCCAGCAGCCAACCTAGTTCCGATGAGCAGTTCTTC,CASSQPSSDEQFF
.,TRBD2,TRBV19,TRBJ2-1,TGTGCCAGTAGTACTAGCGGGCATTACAATGAGCAGTTCTTC,CASSTSGHYNEQFF
few,TRBD1,TRBV6-1,TRBJ1-1,TGTGCCAGCAGTGAAGGGGAGACAGGGTGGAACACTGAAGCTTTCTTT,CASSEGETGWNTEAFF
.,.,TRBV10-3,TRBJ1-5,TGTGCCATCAGTGAGTCAGGGGATAGGGATCAGCCCCAGCATTTT,CAISESGDRDQPQHF
.,.,TRBV6-5,TRBJ2-7,TGTGCCAGCCATGGACAAGGGGGCTCCTACGAGCAGTACTTC,CASHGQGGSYEQYF
.,.,TRBV5-4,TRBJ1-2,TGTGCCAGCAGCTCTCGACAGGACTATGGCTACACCTTC,CASSSRQDYGYTF
.,.,TRBV10-3,TRBJ1-5,TGTGCCTCATCAGCCCGGGACATACAGGCGTATAGCAATCAGCCCCAGCATTTT,CASSARDIQAYSNQPQHF
.,.,TRBV6-5,TRBJ1-2,TGTGCCAGCAGTTACGGTGTCGGGTATGGCTACACCTTC,CASSYGVGYGYTF
.,.,TRBV27,TRBJ2-1,TGTGCCAGCAGAGAGTATGGGCAGGGGCGCTGGAGTTCCTACAATGAGCAGTTCTTC,CASREYGQGRWSSYNEQFF
.,.,TRBV10-1,TRBJ2-7,TGCGCCAGCAGTGAAGGAGGGAACTTCGGGGAGCAGTACTTC,CASSEGGNFGEQYF
.,.,TRBV7-2,TRBJ2-6,TGTGCCAGCAACCCGGGGTTCACTGGGGCCAACGTCCTGACTTTC,CASNPGFTGANVLTF
.,.,TRBV10-3,TRBJ1-1,TGTGCCATCAGGAGGACAGAGAACACTGAAGCTTTCTTT,CAIRRTENTEAFF
few,.,TRBV5-4,TRBJ2-1,TGTGCCAGCAGCCTAGGTCTCGGGGGCAATGAGCAGTTCTTC,CASSLGLGGNEQFF
few,TRBD2,TRBV7-2,TRBJ2-1,TGTGCCAGCGGAGGGGCTAGCGGGCTGAGCTCCTACAATGAGCAGTTCTTC,CASGGASGLSSYNEQFF
.,TRBD1,TRBV18,TRBJ1-2,TGTGCCAGCTCACCACCCACCCCGACAGGGGTATATGGCTACACCTTC,CASSPPTPTGVYGYTF
.,TRBD2,TRBV5-8,TRBJ2-3,TGTGCCAGCAGCTTGTTGGCAGGGAGGGCCGATACGCAGTATTTT,CASSLLAGRADTQYF
.,TRBD2,TRBV18,TRBJ2-1,TGTGCCAGCTCACCGCCGACTAGCGGGAGTAGGGGCAATGAGCAGTTCTTC,CASSPPTSGSRGNEQFF
.,TRBD1,TRBV18,TRBJ2-7,TGTGCCAGCTCGCCCTTTCTTAGGGGACAGGGGGAGAACAACGCACACTTC,CASSPFLRGQGENNAHF
.,.,TRBV7-9,TRBJ2-1,TGTGCCAGCAGCGCACCCTCAATCCGTGAGGATGAGCAGTTCTTC,CASSAPSIREDEQFF
.,TRBD2,TRBV7-9,TRBJ2-7,TGTGCCAGCAGCCTCCCGACTAGCGAAGCCCCCTACGAGCAGTACTTC,CASSLPTSEAPYEQYF
.,.,TRBV7-8,TRBJ2-7,TGTGCCAGCAGCGCGGGCCTTCCCGAGCAGTACTTC,CASSAGLPEQYF
.,TRBD1,TRBV7-2,TRBJ2-1,TGTGCCAGCACCGCGACAGGGATCGGCTACAATGAGCAGTTCTTC,CASTATGIGYNEQFF
few,TRBD2,TRBV6-6,TRBJ2-5,TGTGCCAGCAGTTACCCTCCGGAAGCGGGACGGGAGACCCAGTACTTC,CASSYPPEAGRETQYF
once,.,TRBV19,TRBJ1-5,TGTGCCAGTAGTATAGATCCGCCGGACAGAGGCTATCAGCCCCAGCATTTT,CASSIDPPDRGYQPQHF
once,.,TRBV11-2,TRBJ2-5,TGTGCCAGCAGCCCGACCTTTCGGGGAGAGACCCAGTACTTC,CASSPTFRGETQYF
.,TRBD1,TRBV5-1,TRBJ2-7,TGCGCCAGCAGCTGGGATGACAGGGGGGCCTACGAGCAGTACTTC,CASSWDDRGAYEQYF
.,.,TRBV10-3,TRBJ1-1,TGTGCCATCAGTGAGAGAGCACCGAACACTGAAGCTTTCTTT,CAISERAPNTEAFF
.,.,TRBV4-1,TRBJ1-1,TGCGCCAGCAGTCAACCAACGGGGGACCCGGGGAGAGCTTTCTTT,CASSQPTGDPGRAFF
.,.,TRBV13,TRBJ2-1,TGTGCCAGCACCCAAGGTGGGCAGGCCCCTGACGGCGAGTTCTTC,CASTQGGQAPDGEFF
.,TRBD1,TRBV5-4,TRBJ1-2,TGTGCCAGCAGCGGGGACAGTAACTATGGCTACACCTTC,CASSGDSNYGYTF
.,TRBD2,TRBV19,TRBJ2-7,TGTGCCAGTAGTATTAAAAGCGGGAGGGCCCAATACGAGCAGTACTTC,CASSIKSGRAQYEQYF